The 22 T cell receptor beta chains listed next were all sequenced from one sample in a study of beta chain features in type 1 diabetes. Every bit of the isolated RNA underwent reverse transcription, so sequencing read expressed TCRB transcripts. Using immunoSEQ multiplex PCR, the repertoire was profiled, and TCRdb retains in-frame clones only, with some absent. The data show fewer than 900,000 clones, 15% to 20% seen once. Sequenced: naive CD4+ T cells from blood. The origin of the receptors is a woman between 18 and 30 years old in good health.

The table lists this clone with a count of one. The chain carries TRBV4-3 and TRBJ2-1; D is unclear. The CDR3 length is 16 residues. Germline loops: CDR1 LGHNA, CDR2 YSLEER. With 2 bases removed from V and 0 bases from J, the gap between germline ends came to 11 bases. CDR3 sequence (DNA): TGCGCCAGCAGCCAAACTAAACTCAGCTCCTACAATGAGCAGTTCTTC. Encoded protein: CASSQTKLSSYNEQFF.

This clone was counted only a few times. The J gene is TRBJ1-2, the V gene TRBV5-5; no definite D call. The CDR3 spans 12 residues. Deletions cut 0 bases from V and 4 bases from J, with 4 bases between. The germline V gene has CDR1 SGHKS and CDR2 YYEKEE (reference sequence). This CDR3 is CASSLGLYGYTF. In nucleotides, the CDR3 is TGTGCCAGCAGCTTGGGACTCTATGGCTACACCTTC.

The chain combines TRBV4-2 with TRBJ2-1; TRBD1 matches 9 bases. The CDR3 has 16 residues. V gave up 1 base and J gave up 3 bases; unmatched junction bases: 4. Germline loops: CDR1 LGHNA, CDR2 YNFKEQ. CDR3 protein: CASSQGSGQGYNEQFF. The DNA of the CDR3 is TGTGCCAGCAGCCAAGGATCGGGACAGGGCTACAATGAGCAGTTCTTC.

In this sample, this clone turned up a few times. The rearrangement links TRBV6-1 to TRBJ1-4; no reliable D call. This CDR3 has 14 residues. Germline V gene data show CDR1 as MNHNS and CDR2 as SASEGT. The germline V and J ends were trimmed by 7 bases and 3 bases, with 12 bases remaining between them. The CDR3 region has the DNA TGTGCCAGCAAAAAAGGCTTATCTAATGAAAAACTGTTTTTT. Protein sequence: CASKKGLSNEKLFF.

This clone was counted only a few times. The rearrangement uses TRBV4-2 and TRBJ2-1, with D perhaps matching TRBD2 (6 bases). The V gene's germline CDR1 is LGHNA and CDR2 YNFKEQ. The length of the CDR3 is 17 residues. Trimming shortened V by 2 bases and J by 5 bases, and 19 bases separated the two germline ends. The CDR3 bases are TGTGCCAGCAGCCAACGCGGGGCGGCAACCGTTGACAATGAGCAGTTCTTC. Amino acid sequence: CASSQRGAATVDNEQFF.

The V and J genes are TRBV2 and TRBJ1-5; 8 bases fit TRBD1. V lost 5 bases to trimming and J lost 7 bases; unmatched junction nucleotides: 4. Germline values: CDR1 SNHLY, CDR2 FYNNEI. This CDR3 contains 13 residues. The CDR3 is CASSQGARQPQHF. The CDR3 DNA reads TGTGCCAGCAGTCAGGGGGCAAGGCAGCCCCAGCATTTT. The variable domain in full, with the rest retrieved from reference TRBV2 and TRBJ1-5, is EPEVTQTPSHQVTQMGQEVILRCVPISNHLYFYWYRQILGQKVEFLVSFYNNEISEKSEIFDDQFSVERPDGSNFTLKIRSTKLEDSAMYFCASSQGARQPQHFGDGTRLSIL.

This chain links TRBV7-9 with TRBJ2-2, with 7 bases fitting TRBD2. The J segment lost 6 bases and the V segment lost 5 bases, leaving 15 bases of the junction unmatched. The CDR3 totals 17 residues. Germline values: CDR1 SEHNR, CDR2 FQNEAQ (reference sequence). The CDR3 sequence is CASSPSQAGRRAGELFF. Here the CDR3 DNA reads TGTGCCAGCAGCCCGTCCCAAGCGGGGAGGCGGGCCGGGGAGCTGTTTTTT.

The chain combines TRBV19 with TRBJ2-7, with D unclear. Germline CDR1 and CDR2: LNHDA and SQIVND (reference sequence). V was trimmed by 6 bases and J by 1 base, leaving 10 bases between them. The CDR3 totals 13 residues. The CDR3 nucleotides read TGTGCCAGTAGCCTTACTGAATCCTACGAGCAGTACTTC. It translates to CASSLTESYEQYF.

This chain uses TRBV6-6 with TRBJ2-5; the D gene is possibly TRBD2 (5 bases). The germline gives CDR1 MNHNY, CDR2 SVGAGI (reference sequence). This CDR3 is 16 amino acids long. The V gene lost 0 bases and the J gene lost 3 bases, with 14 bases spanning the gap. The CDR3 nucleotides are TGTGCCAGCAGTTACTCGTTCTCTAGCCTAAAAGAGACCCAGTACTTC. This codes for CASSYSFSSLKETQYF.

The rearrangement joins TRBV5-1 to TRBJ2-5; D not resolved. Trimming removed 0 bases from V and 7 bases from J, with 19 bases in between. CDR1 is SGHRS, CDR2 YFSETQ, per germline. CDR3 length: 16 amino acids. CDR3 bases: TGCGCCAGCAGCTTGGCCTCGGCAGGCCCGAAGGGGACCCAGTACTTC. It translates to CASSLASAGPKGTQYF.

V usage is TRBV6-6 and J usage is TRBJ2-7, with 9 bases fitting TRBD1. Unmatched junction bases numbered 2, after V lost 4 bases and J lost 4 bases. Germline loops: CDR1 MNHNY, CDR2 SVGAGI (reference sequence). The CDR3 spans 13 residues. CDR3 in amino acids: CASSSGQGYEQYF. Written as DNA, the CDR3 is TGTGCCAGCAGTTCGGGACAGGGTTACGAGCAGTACTTC.

This clone was recorded a few times. The CDR3 nucleotides read TGTGCCATCAGTGAGTCAGGTACAGGGGGAGACTACGAGCAGTACTTC. Amino acids: CAISESGTGGDYEQYF. The chain joins TRBV10-3 to TRBJ2-7; 8 bases map to TRBD1. Germline CDR1 is ENHRY and CDR2 is SYGVKD. Trimming removed 0 bases from V and 3 bases from J; junction bases left unmatched: 7. This CDR3 spans 16 amino acids.

In this sample, this clone turned up a few times. The chain joins TRBV7-9 to TRBJ2-7; 9 bases agree with TRBD1. From germline, CDR1 is SEHNR and CDR2 FQNEAQ (reference sequence). V lost 3 bases, J lost 1 base, and 4 bases stayed unmatched. This CDR3 region has 15 residues. The CDR3 coding sequence is TGTGCCAGCAGCTTCGCGGGACAGGGTTCCTACGAGCAGTACTTC. Protein: CASSFAGQGSYEQYF.

The chain links TRBV7-6 to TRBJ2-3; TRBD2 matches 10 bases. The CDR3 is 15 amino acids. Trimming took 2 bases from V and 4 from J; bases not matched to a gene: 3. Germline CDR1 SGHVS, CDR2 FNYEAQ. The chain's CDR3 is CASSLLAGGADTQYF. CDR3 nucleotides: TGTGCCAGCAGCTTATTAGCGGGAGGAGCAGATACGCAGTATTTT.

The V call is TRBV7-2, the J call TRBJ1-5; D is undetermined. This CDR3 spans 13 amino acids. Germline assignment: CDR1 SGHTA and CDR2 FQGNSA. CDR3 residues: CAIAAGVGQPQHF. The CDR3 DNA reads TGTGCGATCGCGGCGGGAGTAGGGCAGCCCCAGCATTTT.

This clone was detected a few times. The V call is TRBV18, the J call TRBJ2-7; D is uncertain. The CDR3 is 13 residues long. Between the trimmed V and J ends, which lost 4 bases and 3 bases, there was a span of 10 bases. CDR1 and CDR2 from the germline V gene are KGHSH and LQKENI. Written as DNA, the CDR3 is TGTGCCAGCTCACTTAGCCGTGACTACGAGCAGTACTTC. It is translated as CASSLSRDYEQYF.

This clone was counted between two and nine times. The chain joins TRBV7-2 to TRBJ1-4; 7 positions agree with TRBD1. Losses at the gene ends were 4 bases for V and 5 bases for J; bases not matched to a gene: 10. Germline V lookup: CDR1 SGHTA, CDR2 FQGNSA. This CDR3 has 16 residues. The CDR3 here is CASSSSGTVLNEKLFF. DNA for the CDR3: TGTGCCAGCAGCTCGTCAGGGACAGTGCTAAATGAAAAACTGTTTTTT. Filled out from reference TRBV7-2 and TRBJ1-4, the complete variable domain reads GAGVSQSPSNKVTEKGKDVELRCDPISGHTALYWYRQSLGQGLEFLIYFQGNSAPDKSGLPSDRFSAERTGGSVSTLTIQRTQQEDSAVYLCASSSSGTVLNEKLFFGSGTQLSVL.

The V gene is TRBV9, the J gene TRBJ2-1; tentative D call: TRBD1 (7 bases). V was cut by 3 bases and J by 4 bases, with 17 bases left in between. This CDR3 contains 16 residues. Germline CDR1 reads SGDLS; CDR2 reads YYNGEE. For the CDR3, the DNA is TGTGCCAGCAGCGCTATAGGCGGGACAGATTACAATGAGCAGTTCTTC. It specifies CASSAIGGTDYNEQFF.

This rearrangement joins TRBV9 to TRBJ2-1; tentatively, D is TRBD2 (6 bases). This CDR3 contains 16 residues. The V and J ends lost 0 bases and 6 bases respectively, with 16 bases between them. CDR1 is SGDLS, CDR2 YYNGEE, per germline. CDR3 in DNA: TGTGCCAGCAGCGTAGCTGGCGGGAACCTTTTCAATGAGCAGTTCTTC. Translated: CASSVAGGNLFNEQFF.

The gene calls are TRBV7-7 and TRBJ2-7; TRBD1 aligns across 11 bases. V lost 11 bases to trimming and J lost 1 base; unmatched junction nucleotides: 22. CDR3 length equals 19 residues. Germline V CDR1 and CDR2: SSHAT, FNYEAQ (reference sequence). The CDR3 DNA is TGTGCCCGTCGTCTCACAAAGGACAGGGGGCGGTTTTTATCCTACGAGCAGTACTTC. As protein: CARRLTKDRGRFLSYEQYF.

This clone was detected a few times. The genes are TRBV7-9 and TRBJ2-7, with a tentative D call TRBD1 (5 bases). This CDR3 contains 14 residues. Looked up from germline, CDR1 is SEHNR and CDR2 is FQNEAQ (reference sequence). Trimming pared 6 bases from V and 8 bases from J, leaving 20 bases between. The CDR3 here is CASSPFQGSTQQYF. CDR3 in DNA: TGTGCCAGCAGTCCGTTCCAGGGATCTACGCAGCAGTACTTC.

V is TRBV18 and J is TRBJ2-7; D call uncertain. Between the trimmed V and J ends, which lost 6 bases and 2 bases, there was a span of 11 bases. Germline assignment: CDR1 KGHSH and CDR2 LQKENI. This CDR3 is 13 amino acids long. The CDR3 protein is CASSLGLTYEQYF. In DNA form, the CDR3 reads TGTGCCAGCTCTCTCGGCTTGACCTACGAGCAGTACTTC. The full variable domain, in which reference TRBV18 and TRBJ2-7 provide the parts outside the CDR3, is NAGVMQNPRHLVRRRGQEARLRCSPMKGHSHVYWYRQLPEEGLKFMVYLQKENIIDESGMPKERFSAEFPKEGPSILRIQQVVRGDSAAYFCASSLGLTYEQYFGPGTRLTVT.